The rows below give T cell receptor beta chains drawn from one sample of a study of cytomegalovirus exposure and HLA in healthy donors. Produced via immunoSEQ multiplex PCR; TCRdb's table is partial and in-frame only. The table lists under 90,000 clones, about two thirds of them singletons, with about 8.9% in the top ten. Sequencing was carried out using PBMCs. The receptor source for this set is a woman aged 45 to 65 in good health and CMV-seropositive. Each CDR3 is given with its conserved first and last residue. The D gene is left open where the match is weak. Clone size appears in some rows only: once, few, many, or a class for an expanded clone.

V gene: TRBV10-3; J gene: TRBJ1-5; CDR3 length: 15; clone size: few; D gene: NA; CDR3 protein: CAISESGHLDQPQHF; CDR3 DNA: TGTGCCATCAGTGAATCGGGACACTTAGATCAGCCCCAGCATTTT
V gene: TRBV4-1; J gene: TRBJ1-1; CDR3 length: 16; clone size: NA; D gene: NA; CDR3 protein: CASSQYGSSLNTEAFF; CDR3 DNA: TGCGCCAGCAGCCAATACGGGTCAAGCTTGAACACTGAAGCTTTCTTT
V gene: TRBV7-8; J gene: TRBJ1-4; CDR3 length: 16; clone size: once; D gene: NA; CDR3 protein: CASSWTAPKSGEKLFF; CDR3 DNA: TGTGCCAGCAGCTGGACAGCTCCGAAGTCGGGTGAAAAACTGTTTTTT
V gene: TRBV5-4; J gene: TRBJ2-7; CDR3 length: 15; clone size: NA; D gene: TRBD2; CDR3 protein: CASSAGGAQVHEQYF; CDR3 DNA: TGTGCCAGCAGCGCCGGGGGGGCACAGGTCCACGAGCAGTACTTC
V gene: TRBV5-1; J gene: TRBJ1-2; CDR3 length: 15; clone size: once; D gene: TRBD1; CDR3 protein: CASSHGTGDTYGYTF; CDR3 DNA: TGCGCCAGCAGCCACGGGACAGGAGATACCTATGGCTACACCTTC
V gene: TRBV29-1; J gene: TRBJ1-5; CDR3 length: 15; clone size: few; D gene: NA; CDR3 protein: CTFSDGFLGNQPQHF; CDR3 DNA: TGCACTTTTTCTGACGGGTTTCTAGGTAATCAGCCCCAGCATTTT
V gene: TRBV27; J gene: TRBJ2-7; CDR3 length: 15; clone size: NA; D gene: TRBD1; CDR3 protein: CASSLYPGQGDEQYF; CDR3 DNA: TGTGCCAGCAGTTTATACCCGGGACAGGGCGACGAGCAGTACTTC
V gene: TRBV14; J gene: TRBJ2-1; CDR3 length: 15; clone size: NA; D gene: NA; CDR3 protein: CASSQVGHMGIEQFF; CDR3 DNA: TGTGCCAGCAGCCAAGTCGGACACATGGGCATTGAGCAGTTCTTC
V gene: TRBV4-3; J gene: TRBJ2-1; CDR3 length: 17; clone size: once; D gene: TRBD2; CDR3 protein: CASSQDYTSGSYNEQFF; CDR3 DNA: TGCGCCAGCAGCCAAGATTATACTAGCGGGAGCTACAATGAGCAGTTCTTC
V gene: TRBV5-5; J gene: TRBJ2-2; CDR3 length: 18; clone size: NA; D gene: TRBD1; CDR3 protein: CASSFGAPGQGVTGELFF; CDR3 DNA: TGTGCCAGCAGCTTTGGTGCCCCGGGACAGGGAGTGACCGGGGAGCTGTTTTTT
V gene: TRBV29-1; J gene: TRBJ1-5; CDR3 length: 13; clone size: NA; D gene: TRBD1; CDR3 protein: CSGGQGSDQPQHF; CDR3 DNA: TGCAGCGGAGGACAGGGGTCGGATCAGCCCCAGCATTTT
V gene: TRBV6-6; J gene: TRBJ2-7; CDR3 length: 15; clone size: once; D gene: TRBD2; CDR3 protein: CASSYGLAGTGEQYF; CDR3 DNA: TGTGCCAGCAGTTACGGGTTAGCGGGGACGGGCGAGCAGTACTTC
V gene: TRBV11-2; J gene: TRBJ2-7; CDR3 length: 15; clone size: NA; D gene: TRBD2; CDR3 protein: CASSLRLAGAYEQYF; CDR3 DNA: TGTGCCAGCAGCTTACGACTAGCTGGTGCCTACGAGCAGTACTTC
V gene: TRBV5-1; J gene: TRBJ2-3; CDR3 length: 15; clone size: NA; D gene: TRBD2; CDR3 protein: CASSLGAGSTDTQYF; CDR3 DNA: TGCGCCAGCAGCTTGGGAGCGGGGAGCACAGATACGCAGTATTTT
V gene: TRBV5-1; J gene: TRBJ1-2; CDR3 length: 14; clone size: NA; D gene: NA; CDR3 protein: CASSLDSFGGGYTF; CDR3 DNA: TGCGCCAGCAGCTTGGACAGTTTTGGGGGCGGCTACACCTTC
V gene: TRBV7-2; J gene: TRBJ2-3; CDR3 length: 18; clone size: once; D gene: TRBD2; CDR3 protein: CASSPRFSSGGAADTQYF; CDR3 DNA: TGTGCCAGCAGCCCCCGTTTTTCGAGCGGGGGGGCCGCAGATACGCAGTATTTT
V gene: TRBV30; J gene: TRBJ1-5; CDR3 length: 16; clone size: NA; D gene: TRBD1; CDR3 protein: CAWSVPTTGGGQPQHF; CDR3 DNA: TGTGCCTGGAGTGTCCCTACGACAGGGGGAGGACAGCCCCAGCATTTT
V gene: TRBV7-8; J gene: TRBJ2-1; CDR3 length: 15; clone size: few; D gene: TRBD1; CDR3 protein: CASSRDRVFYNEQFF; CDR3 DNA: TGTGCCAGCAGCCGCGACAGGGTCTTCTACAATGAGCAGTTCTTC
V gene: TRBV7-2; J gene: TRBJ2-7; CDR3 length: 15; clone size: NA; D gene: NA; CDR3 protein: CASRAGTPPTREQYF; CDR3 DNA: TGTGCCAGCAGGGCCGGGACTCCACCGACCCGCGAGCAGTACTTC
V gene: TRBV28; J gene: TRBJ1-5; CDR3 length: 15; clone size: NA; D gene: NA; CDR3 protein: CASSPVTGLGQPQHF; CDR3 DNA: TGTGCCAGCAGCCCCGTAACAGGGTTGGGTCAGCCCCAGCATTTT
V gene: TRBV5-1; J gene: TRBJ2-3; CDR3 length: 14; clone size: NA; D gene: TRBD2; CDR3 protein: CASSLIAGGHTQYF; CDR3 DNA: TGCGCCAGCAGCTTAATAGCGGGGGGCCATACGCAGTATTTT
V gene: TRBV7-2; J gene: TRBJ2-3; CDR3 length: 13; clone size: NA; D gene: TRBD2; CDR3 protein: CASSPGGPATQYF; CDR3 DNA: TGTGCCAGCAGCCCGGGGGGTCCCGCCACGCAGTATTTT
V gene: TRBV10-3; J gene: TRBJ2-1; CDR3 length: 16; clone size: NA; D gene: TRBD2; CDR3 protein: CAITSGLAGGQGEQFF; CDR3 DNA: TGTGCCATCACCTCGGGACTAGCGGGGGGCCAAGGGGAGCAGTTCTTC
V gene: TRBV19; J gene: TRBJ1-2; CDR3 length: 15; clone size: once; D gene: NA; CDR3 protein: CASSIWGANDYGYTF; CDR3 DNA: TGTGCCAGTAGTATTTGGGGAGCCAACGACTATGGCTACACCTTC
V gene: TRBV7-9; J gene: TRBJ2-5; CDR3 length: 15; clone size: NA; D gene: NA; CDR3 protein: CASSPPRGVIETQYF; CDR3 DNA: TGTGCCAGCAGTCCCCCGCGGGGCGTTATTGAGACCCAGTACTTC
V gene: TRBV7-2; J gene: TRBJ2-3; CDR3 length: 16; clone size: few; D gene: TRBD1; CDR3 protein: CASSLSGTGGRDTQYF; CDR3 DNA: TGTGCCAGCAGCTTATCCGGGACAGGGGGCCGAGATACGCAGTATTTT
V gene: TRBV6-6; J gene: TRBJ1-1; CDR3 length: 12; clone size: NA; D gene: NA; CDR3 protein: CASSRGGTEAFF; CDR3 DNA: TGTGCCAGCAGTAGGGGGGGCACTGAAGCTTTCTTT
V gene: TRBV7-8; J gene: TRBJ1-4; CDR3 length: 15; clone size: NA; D gene: NA; CDR3 protein: CASSLSTGGSEKLFF; CDR3 DNA: TGTGCCAGCAGCTTATCGACAGGAGGTAGTGAAAAACTGTTTTTT
V gene: TRBV30; J gene: TRBJ1-2; CDR3 length: 13; clone size: NA; D gene: NA; CDR3 protein: CAWSVQVFYGYTF; CDR3 DNA: TGTGCCTGGAGTGTGCAGGTCTTTTATGGCTACACCTTC